The clone carrying this T cell receptor (beta chain) was observed a few times. The antigen is not known. Donors were healthy Caucasian individuals from Russia aged about 6 to 90. The data were obtained in a study of blood T cells in healthy people across ages. Study in general: Per two T cells, about one barcoded beta molecule was captured through template switching.

A second PCR, run for roughly 7 to 12 cycles, used a sample-barcoded 5' primer plus a J-beta primer mix. A single record per CDR3 protein comes from TCRdb applying MiXCR to the 5' RACE reads. The sample lists approximately 1.5 million distinct CDR3 sequences, around 35% occurring once. The CDR3 extends over 18 amino acids. From germline, CDR1 is MGHRA and CDR2 YSYEKL. Losses at the gene ends were 0 bases for V and 0 bases for J; bases not matched to a gene: 10. The study, taken as a whole, reports: Getting older went along with TCR beta diversity per million T cells dropping roughly linearly.

The chain is built from TRBV4-1 and TRBJ2-7, with TRBD1 matching over 8 bases. This receptor was taken from a woman between 25 and 40 years old in good health. Sequencing used blood. In DNA form, the CDR3 reads TGCGCCAGCAGCCAAGATGGGGACAGGAGTCTAGTCTCCTACGAGCAGTACTTC. It translates to CASSQDGDRSLVSYEQYF.